The rows below give T cell receptor beta chains drawn from one sample of a study of tumor-infiltrating lymphocytes in primary liver carcinoma. Each CDR3 protein gets one entry after TCRdb re-called the multiplex PCR reads with MiXCR. The top ten clones hold around 7.1% of a sample with about 200,000 distinct CDR3 sequences, less than 70% of them seen once. Material for sequencing was peripheral blood. Source of these receptors: a woman aged 55 to 70 with primary liver carcinoma and hepatitis B virus infection. Both conserved end residues are trimmed from each CDR3.

TRBV11-3,TRBJ2-6,ASSLHGALHDSGANILT
TRBV29-1,TRBJ2-1,SGEGLEQL
TRBV7-9,TRBJ1-1,ASRQRRGDGNTEAF
TRBV12-3/TRBV12-4,TRBJ2-5,ASSPGNGRETQY
TRBV29-1,TRBJ1-2,SDTGLSGYGYT
TRBV12-3/TRBV12-4,TRBJ2-1,ASSSHSGRSNNEQF
TRBV11-2,TRBJ2-2,ARSHTQGSNTGELF
TRBV12-3/TRBV12-4,TRBJ2-7,ASSLQGAREQY
TRBV6-1,TRBJ1-2,ASSAWDTGADT
TRBV4-1,TRBJ2-7,ASSHNPLYEQY
TRBV6-5,TRBJ2-2,ASCYSKGRGELF
TRBV11-3,TRBJ2-1,ASSSSFGGGVYNEQF
TRBV6-4,TRBJ1-5,ASRAVRQPQH
TRBV6-1,TRBJ2-5,ASSEAADTLLQETQY
TRBV5-1,TRBJ1-1,ASSLAGTAGYTEAF
TRBV5-4,TRBJ2-2,TSSPRGGSFTGELL
TRBV19,TRBJ2-7,ASSISPGNYEQY
TRBV27,TRBJ2-7,ASSSRLAGGTYEQY
TRBV4-1,TRBJ2-1,ATSQASHYEQF
TRBV29-1,TRBJ2-1,SVALSSGRSSHEQL
TRBV10-3,TRBJ1-2,AIRPTGINYGYT
TRBV28,TRBJ2-3,AGSSPDTQY
TRBV5-4,TRBJ2-3,ASSYLAGARKDTQY
TRBV29-1,TRBJ2-1,SVKWASGSSCNEQL
TRBV11-2,TRBJ2-2,AGSLQGAGTEELF
TRBV6-5,TRBJ2-1,ASSHSGDSYNKQF
TRBV6-1,TRBJ2-1,ASSDPRADYLEQF
TRBV6-5,TRBJ1-1,ASSSGVEAF
TRBV12-3/TRBV12-4,TRBJ2-3,ASSLLAGVTDTQY
TRBV11-2,TRBJ2-1,ASSLQVAGSYNEQF
TRBV5-1,TRBJ1-5,ASSLGAGEGNQPQH
TRBV7-8,TRBJ1-5,ASSPRTGGSNQPQH
TRBV5-1,TRBJ2-3,ASSLFTSGYDSTDTQY
TRBV6-5,TRBJ2-7,ASSYRGVGSDEQY
TRBV20-1,TRBJ2-3,SAIGTTSTDTQY
TRBV4-1,TRBJ2-3,ASSQVPSGGDTDTQY
TRBV14,TRBJ1-2,ASSQDPDLNYGYT
TRBV4-2,TRBJ2-5,ASSQGVAVEETQY
TRBV6-5,TRBJ1-2,ASSADGNYGYT